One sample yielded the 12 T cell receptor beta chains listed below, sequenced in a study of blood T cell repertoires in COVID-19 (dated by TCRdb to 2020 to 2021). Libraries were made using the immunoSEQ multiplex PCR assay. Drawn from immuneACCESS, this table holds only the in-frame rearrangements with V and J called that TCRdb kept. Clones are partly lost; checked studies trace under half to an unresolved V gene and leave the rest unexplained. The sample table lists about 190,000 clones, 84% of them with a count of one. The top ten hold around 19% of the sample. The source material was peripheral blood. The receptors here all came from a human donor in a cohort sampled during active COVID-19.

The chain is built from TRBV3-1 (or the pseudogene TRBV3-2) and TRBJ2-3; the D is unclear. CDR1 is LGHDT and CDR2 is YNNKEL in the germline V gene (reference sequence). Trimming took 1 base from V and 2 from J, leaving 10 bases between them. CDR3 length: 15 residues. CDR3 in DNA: TGTGCCAGCAGCCAAGCTTACCAGTCCACAGATACGCAGTATTTT. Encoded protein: CASSQAYQSTDTQYF.

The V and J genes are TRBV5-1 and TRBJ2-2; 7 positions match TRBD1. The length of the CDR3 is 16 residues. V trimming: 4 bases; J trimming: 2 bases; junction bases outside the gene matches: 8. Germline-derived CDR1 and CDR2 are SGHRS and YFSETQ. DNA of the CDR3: TGCGCCAGCAGCCTGCAACAGGGGCTTAACACCGGGGAGCTGTTTTTT. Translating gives CASSLQQGLNTGELFF.

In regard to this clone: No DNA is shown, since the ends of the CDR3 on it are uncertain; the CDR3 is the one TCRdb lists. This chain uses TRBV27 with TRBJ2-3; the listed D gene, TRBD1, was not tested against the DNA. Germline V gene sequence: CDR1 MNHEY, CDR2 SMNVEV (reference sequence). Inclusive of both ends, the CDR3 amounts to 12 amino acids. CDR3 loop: CASSLVGHGSYF.

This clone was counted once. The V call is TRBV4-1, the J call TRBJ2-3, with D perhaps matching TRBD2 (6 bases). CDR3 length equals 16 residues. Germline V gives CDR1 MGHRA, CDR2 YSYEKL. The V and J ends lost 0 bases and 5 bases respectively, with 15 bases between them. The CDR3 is CASSQDPVLAEDTQYF. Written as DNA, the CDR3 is TGCGCCAGCAGCCAAGACCCTGTGTTAGCGGAAGATACGCAGTATTTT.

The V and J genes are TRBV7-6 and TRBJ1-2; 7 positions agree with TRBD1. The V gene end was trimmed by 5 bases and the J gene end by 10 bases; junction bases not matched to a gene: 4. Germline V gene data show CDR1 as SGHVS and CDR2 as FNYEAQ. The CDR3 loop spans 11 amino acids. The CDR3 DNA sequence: TGTGCCAGCAGCCCGGGACAGTACTACACCTTC. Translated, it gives CASSPGQYYTF.

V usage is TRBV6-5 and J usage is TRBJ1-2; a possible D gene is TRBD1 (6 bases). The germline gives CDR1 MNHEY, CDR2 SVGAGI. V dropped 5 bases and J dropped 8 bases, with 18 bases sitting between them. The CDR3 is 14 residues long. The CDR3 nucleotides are TGTGCCAGCAGTAGACAGCGAGGGGGTTACGGCTACACCTTC. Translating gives CASSRQRGGYGYTF.

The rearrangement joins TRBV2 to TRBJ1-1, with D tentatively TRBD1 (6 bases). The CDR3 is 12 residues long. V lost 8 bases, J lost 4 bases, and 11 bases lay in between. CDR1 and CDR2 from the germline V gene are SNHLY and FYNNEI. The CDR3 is CASSTGSTEAFF. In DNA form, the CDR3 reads TGTGCCAGCTCAACAGGGTCCACTGAAGCTTTCTTT.

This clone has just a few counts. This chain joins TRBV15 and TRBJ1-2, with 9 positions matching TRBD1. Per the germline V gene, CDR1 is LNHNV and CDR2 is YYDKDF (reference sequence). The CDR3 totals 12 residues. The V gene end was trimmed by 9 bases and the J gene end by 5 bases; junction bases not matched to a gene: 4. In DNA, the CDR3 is TGTGCCACACAGGGGGCAAGTTATGGCTACACCTTC. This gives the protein CATQGASYGYTF.

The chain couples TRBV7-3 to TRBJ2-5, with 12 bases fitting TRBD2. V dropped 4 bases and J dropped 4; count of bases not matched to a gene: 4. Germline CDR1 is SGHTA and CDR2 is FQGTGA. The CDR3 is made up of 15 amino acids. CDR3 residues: CASSSGLAGSETQYF. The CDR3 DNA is TGTGCCAGCAGCTCGGGACTAGCGGGCTCAGAGACCCAGTACTTC.

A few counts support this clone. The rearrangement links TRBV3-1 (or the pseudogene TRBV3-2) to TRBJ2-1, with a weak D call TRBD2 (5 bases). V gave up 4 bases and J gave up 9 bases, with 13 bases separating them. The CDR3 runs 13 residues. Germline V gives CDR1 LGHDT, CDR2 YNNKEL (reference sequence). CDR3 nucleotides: TGTGCCAGCAGCCCCCCCGGGGTTAGTGAGCAGTTCTTC. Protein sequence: CASSPPGVSEQFF.

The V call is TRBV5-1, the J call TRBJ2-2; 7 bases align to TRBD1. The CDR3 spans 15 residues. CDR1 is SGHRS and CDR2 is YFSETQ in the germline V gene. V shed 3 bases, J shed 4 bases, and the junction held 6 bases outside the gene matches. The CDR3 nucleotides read TGCGCCAGCAGCTCCGGACAGGTTGGCACCGGGGAGCTGTTTTTT. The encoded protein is CASSSGQVGTGELFF. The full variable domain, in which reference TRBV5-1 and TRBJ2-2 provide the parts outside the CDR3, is KAGVTQTPRYLIKTRGQQVTLSCSPISGHRSVSWYQQTPGQGLQFLFEYFSETQRNKGNFPGRFSGRQFSNSRSEMNVSTLELGDSALYLCASSSGQVGTGELFFGEGSRLTVL.

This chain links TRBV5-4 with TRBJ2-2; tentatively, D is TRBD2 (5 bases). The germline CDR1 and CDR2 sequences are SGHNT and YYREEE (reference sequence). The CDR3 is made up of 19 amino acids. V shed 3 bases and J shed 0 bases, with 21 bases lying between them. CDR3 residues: CASSSPGFSWATNTGELFF. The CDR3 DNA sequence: TGTGCCAGCAGCTCTCCGGGATTCTCGTGGGCTACGAACACCGGGGAGCTGTTTTTT.